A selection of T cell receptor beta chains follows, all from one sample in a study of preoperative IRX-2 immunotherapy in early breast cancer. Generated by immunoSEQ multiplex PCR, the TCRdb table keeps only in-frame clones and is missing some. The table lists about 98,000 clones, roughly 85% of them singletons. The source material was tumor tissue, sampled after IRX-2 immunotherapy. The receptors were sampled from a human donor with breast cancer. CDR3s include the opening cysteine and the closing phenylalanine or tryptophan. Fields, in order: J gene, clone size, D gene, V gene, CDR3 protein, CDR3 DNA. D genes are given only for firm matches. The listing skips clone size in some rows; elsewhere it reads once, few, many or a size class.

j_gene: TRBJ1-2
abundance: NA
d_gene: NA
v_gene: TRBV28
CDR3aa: CASSWGGVYGYTF
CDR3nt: TGTGCCAGCAGTTGGGGAGGAGTCTATGGCTACACCTTC

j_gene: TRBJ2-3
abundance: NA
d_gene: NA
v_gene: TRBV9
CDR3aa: CASSVSPGTDTQYF
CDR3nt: TGTGCCAGCAGCGTCAGTCCTGGCACAGATACGCAGTATTTT

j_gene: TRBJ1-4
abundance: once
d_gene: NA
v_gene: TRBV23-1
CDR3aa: CASSLSGSNEKLFF
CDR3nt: TGCGCCAGCAGCTTGTCAGGGTCTAATGAAAAACTGTTTTTT

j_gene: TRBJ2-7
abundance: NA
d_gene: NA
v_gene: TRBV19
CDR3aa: CASSIDPVGGYEQYF
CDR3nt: TGTGCCAGTAGTATCGACCCCGTGGGAGGTTACGAGCAGTACTTC

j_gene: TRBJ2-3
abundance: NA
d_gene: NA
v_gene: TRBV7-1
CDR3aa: CASLKIRTDTQYF
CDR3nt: TGTGCCAGCCTAAAGATCCGAACAGATACGCAGTATTTT

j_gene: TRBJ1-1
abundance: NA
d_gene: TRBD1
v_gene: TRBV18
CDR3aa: CASSPRNRGDTEAFF
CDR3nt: TGTGCCAGCTCACCCCGTAACAGGGGCGACACTGAAGCTTTCTTT

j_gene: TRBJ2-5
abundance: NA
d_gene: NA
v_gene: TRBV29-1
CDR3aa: CSVTPHLQETQYF
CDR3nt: TGCAGCGTAACGCCTCACCTTCAAGAGACCCAGTACTTC

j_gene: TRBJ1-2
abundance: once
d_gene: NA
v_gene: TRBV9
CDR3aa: CASSPGRLAANYGYTF
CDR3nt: TGTGCCAGCAGTCCGGGACGGCTAGCTGCTAACTATGGCTACACCTTC

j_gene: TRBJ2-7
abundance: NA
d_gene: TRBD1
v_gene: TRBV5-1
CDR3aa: CASSLAGTGWVREQYF
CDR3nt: TGCGCCAGCAGCTTGGCCGGGACAGGGTGGGTTAGGGAGCAGTACTTC

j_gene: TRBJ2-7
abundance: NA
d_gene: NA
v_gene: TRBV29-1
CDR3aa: CSVVSEAAEQYF
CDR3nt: TGCAGCGTTGTAAGCGAGGCCGCCGAGCAGTACTTC

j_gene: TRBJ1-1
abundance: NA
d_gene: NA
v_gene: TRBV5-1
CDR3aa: CASSPVNREMNTEAFF
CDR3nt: TGCGCCAGCAGCCCAGTTAACAGGGAGATGAACACTGAAGCTTTCTTT

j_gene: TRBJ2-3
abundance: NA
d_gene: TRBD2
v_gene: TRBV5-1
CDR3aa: CASSIGTSGGTDTQYF
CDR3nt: TGCGCCAGCAGCATAGGGACTAGCGGGGGCACAGATACGCAGTATTTT

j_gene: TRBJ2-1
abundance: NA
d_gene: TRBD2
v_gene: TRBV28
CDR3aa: CASSPGTSGRNEQFF
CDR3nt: TGTGCCAGCAGTCCCGGGACTAGCGGTCGAAATGAGCAGTTCTTC

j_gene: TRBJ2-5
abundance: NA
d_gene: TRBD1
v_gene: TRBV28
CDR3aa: CASSSGGKQETQYF
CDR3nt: TGTGCCAGCTCCTCAGGGGGCAAGCAAGAGACCCAGTACTTC

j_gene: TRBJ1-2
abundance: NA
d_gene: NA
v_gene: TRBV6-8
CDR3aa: CASSWGSTYGYTF
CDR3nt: TGTGCCAGCAGTTGGGGCAGCACCTATGGCTACACCTTC

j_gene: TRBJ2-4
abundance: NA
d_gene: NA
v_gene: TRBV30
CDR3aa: CAWSMSGTRNIQYF
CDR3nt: TGTGCCTGGAGTATGTCCGGGACCAGAAACATTCAGTACTTC

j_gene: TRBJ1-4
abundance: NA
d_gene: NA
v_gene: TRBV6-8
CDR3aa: CASRGHKDEKLFF
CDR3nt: TGTGCCAGCCGGGGACACAAGGATGAAAAACTGTTTTTT

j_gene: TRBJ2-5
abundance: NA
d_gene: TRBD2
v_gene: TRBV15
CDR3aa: CATSAPGLAGLETQYF
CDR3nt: TGTGCCACCAGCGCCCCGGGGCTAGCGGGGTTGGAGACCCAGTACTTC

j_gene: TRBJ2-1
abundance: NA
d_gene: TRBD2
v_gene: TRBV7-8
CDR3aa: CASSFGLAGYNEQFF
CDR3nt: TGTGCCAGCAGCTTCGGACTAGCGGGATACAATGAGCAGTTCTTC

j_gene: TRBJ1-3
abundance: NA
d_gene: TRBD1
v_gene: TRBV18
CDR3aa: CASSPTPGTGYTSGNTIYF
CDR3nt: TGTGCCAGCTCACCTACCCCCGGGACAGGGTATACTTCTGGAAACACCATATATTTT

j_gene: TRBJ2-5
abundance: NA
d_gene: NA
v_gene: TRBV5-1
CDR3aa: CASSRRGGIETQYF
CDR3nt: TGCGCCAGCAGCCGTCGTGGGGGGATAGAGACCCAGTACTTC

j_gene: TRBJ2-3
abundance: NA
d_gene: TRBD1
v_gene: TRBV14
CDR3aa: CASSPQGVTDTQYF
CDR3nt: TGTGCCAGCAGCCCGCAGGGGGTAACAGATACGCAGTATTTT

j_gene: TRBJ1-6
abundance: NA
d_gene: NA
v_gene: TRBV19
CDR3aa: CASSILSRPLHF
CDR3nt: TGTGCCAGTAGTATTTTATCGAGACCCCTCCACTTT

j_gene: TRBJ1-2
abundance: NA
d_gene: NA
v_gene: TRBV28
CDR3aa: CASKKQGNYGYTF
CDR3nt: TGTGCCAGCAAAAAACAGGGCAACTATGGCTACACCTTC

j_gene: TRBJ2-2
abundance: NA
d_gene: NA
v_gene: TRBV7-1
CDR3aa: CASSFYGGQNTGELFF
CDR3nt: TGTGCCAGCAGCTTCTACGGGGGGCAGAACACCGGGGAGCTGTTTTTT

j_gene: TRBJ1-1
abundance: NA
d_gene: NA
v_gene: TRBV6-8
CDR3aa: CASSTGGRPEAFF
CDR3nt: TGTGCCAGCAGTACCGGGGGAAGACCTGAAGCTTTCTTT

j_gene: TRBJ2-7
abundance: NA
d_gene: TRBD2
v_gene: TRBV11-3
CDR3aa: CASSRPGLAGLTYEQYF
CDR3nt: TGTGCCAGCAGTCGCCCCGGACTAGCGGGATTAACCTACGAGCAGTACTTC